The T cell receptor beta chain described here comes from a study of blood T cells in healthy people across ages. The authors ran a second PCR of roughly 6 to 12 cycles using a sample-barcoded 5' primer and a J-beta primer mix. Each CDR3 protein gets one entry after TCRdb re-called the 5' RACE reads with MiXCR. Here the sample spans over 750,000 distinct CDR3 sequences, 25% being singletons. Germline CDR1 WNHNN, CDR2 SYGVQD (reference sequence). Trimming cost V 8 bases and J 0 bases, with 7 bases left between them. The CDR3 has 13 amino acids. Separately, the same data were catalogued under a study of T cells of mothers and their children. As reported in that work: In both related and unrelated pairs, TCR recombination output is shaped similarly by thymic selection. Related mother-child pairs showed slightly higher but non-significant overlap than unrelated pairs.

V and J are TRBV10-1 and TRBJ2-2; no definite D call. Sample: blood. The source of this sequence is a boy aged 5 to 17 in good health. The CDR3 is CASGDPNTGELFF. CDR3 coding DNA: TGCGCCAGCGGGGATCCGAACACCGGGGAGCTGTTTTTT.